This T cell receptor beta chain comes out of a study of spatial heterogeneity in lung cancer. Turning to the study itself: Detection consistently yielded more beta chains than alpha chains. The average count in raw reads for each unique TCR and UMI combination exceeded nine appearances.

The ends were cut back, 6 bases at V and 0 bases at J, with 12 bases in the middle. Looked up from germline, CDR1 is DFQATT and CDR2 is SNEGSKA (reference sequence). The CDR3 runs to 14 residues. Time point here: sample taken at primary tumor resection. Whole RNA, which was extracted from tumor, nontumor lung tissue or frozen PBMC, was sequenced without any cell sorting. The donors were 55 to 85 patients with non-small cell lung cancer that was early-stage and untreated. The sample holds many counts of this clonotype. Its antigen is still unknown. Findings of the study overall: Tumor TCRs that were ubiquitous and expanded showed up in blood more at resection than follow-up.

TCRdb redid the calling of the 5' RACE reads with MiXCR, one entry per CDR3 protein. The profile shows around 48,000 distinct CDR3 sequences, less than 5.5% of them singletons. This TCR came from a male donor with early-stage non-small cell lung cancer. This sample comprised PBMCs, obtained at surgery. The V and J genes are TRBV20-1 and TRBJ1-3; D remains ambiguous. The DNA of the CDR3 is TGCAGTGCCTCCCGGTCTTACTCTGGAAACACCATATATTTT. Encoded protein: CSASRSYSGNTIYF.